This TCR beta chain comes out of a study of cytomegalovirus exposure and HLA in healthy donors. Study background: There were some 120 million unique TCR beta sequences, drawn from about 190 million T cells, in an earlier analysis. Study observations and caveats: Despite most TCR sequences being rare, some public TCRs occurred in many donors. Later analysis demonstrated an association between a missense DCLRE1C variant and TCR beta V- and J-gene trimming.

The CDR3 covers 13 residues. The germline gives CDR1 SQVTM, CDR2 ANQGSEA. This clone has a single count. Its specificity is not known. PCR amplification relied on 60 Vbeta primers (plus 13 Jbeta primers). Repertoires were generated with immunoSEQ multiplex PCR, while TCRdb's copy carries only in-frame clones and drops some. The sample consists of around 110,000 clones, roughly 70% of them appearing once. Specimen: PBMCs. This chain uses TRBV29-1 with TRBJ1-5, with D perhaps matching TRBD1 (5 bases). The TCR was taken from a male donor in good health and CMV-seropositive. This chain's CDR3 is CDQGSMSNQPQHF. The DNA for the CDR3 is TGCGATCAGGGATCTATGAGCAATCAGCCCCAGCATTTT.